This T cell receptor beta chain emerged from a study of chemoradiotherapy in HPV16-positive cancers. Repertoires were sampled repeatedly during chemoradiotherapy. The CDR3 is 15 amino acids. Per germline, CDR1 SGHTA and CDR2 FQGNSA. Remarks on this clone: No antigen is known for it.

Data came from immunoSEQ multiplex PCR; TCRdb stores just in-frame clones and leaves some out. This sample has around 12,000 clones; 77% occur once, and the top ten carry around 1.3%. General observations from the study: Better recurrence-free survival went with HPV-responsive T-cell expansion in HPV16-positive patients. Candidate HPV-specific clones and E7-related TCR motifs grew in tumor during treatment.

This material was acquired from a patient who underwent chemoradiotherapy. The J gene is TRBJ2-5, the V gene TRBV7-2; TRBD1 matches 7 bases. The better agreement between TRBJ2-7 and the DNA end casts doubt on the J call. This receptor was identified in a human donor with HPV-associated anogenital cancer. The CDR3 region is CASSTETGLTYEQYF. The CDR3 region has the DNA TGTGCCAGCAGCACAGAGACAGGGTTAACCTACGAGCAGTACTTC.